This T cell receptor (beta chain) stems from a study of blood T cell repertoires in COVID-19. As for the study in general: Specimens from acute and convalescent COVID-19 originated in the United States, Italy and Spain. T cells, B-cell-depleted T cells, or PBMCs provided the cDNA or gDNA that served as material.

As processed by the authors: Reference gene primers were amplified, and this amplification served to estimate nucleated cell counts. The table came from immunoSEQ multiplex PCR; TCRdb's copy has only in-frame clones and leaves some out. Clone size and V and J calls were adopted from that table, with D and trimming inferred from the DNA. The data hold a few hundred thousand clones, with 82% observed a single time. The CDR3 extends over 14 amino acids. The junction had 5 bases not matched to a gene; V was cut back by 6 bases and J by 3 bases. Germline CDR1 is MNHNY and CDR2 is SVGAGI (reference sequence).

V usage is TRBV6-6 and J usage is TRBJ2-3; 8 bases agree with TRBD1. Material for sequencing was peripheral blood. This TCR was sampled from a woman aged 18-35 years with acute or convalescent COVID-19. The CDR3 DNA reads TGTGCCAGCAGGAGGACAGGGCGGACAGATACGCAGTATTTT. It codes for CASRRTGRTDTQYF.